This T cell receptor (beta chain) emerged from a study of identical twins (dated by TCRdb to 2016 to 2017). Concerning the study at large: The study deep-sequenced TCR alpha and beta repertoires from monozygotic twins, unrelated adults of various ages and cord blood to test whether fetal clonotypes persist. Replicate twin experiments were performed at different times using different library preparation protocols to rule out contamination.

All donors were healthy Caucasians. Three pairs of female monozygotic twins, all aged about 18 to 29 years, made up the twin cohort. CD4+ and CD8+ T cell populations were isolated with positive isolation kits from Invitrogen. Overall results and qualifications from the work: Abundant cord blood beta clonotypes carried fewer insertions; young adult naive repertoires showed a weaker similar trend, while memory repertoires showed none. Out-of-frame TCR alpha sequences shared between twins showed an excess of low generation-probability sequences compared with coincidental sharing between unrelated individuals. Because the same donors could not be followed over many years, the conclusions depended on cross-sectional statistical analysis. Invariant T cells such as MAIT and iNKT could partly confound zero-insertion analyses, though diverse VJ usage argued against this for most clonotypes. In beta out-of-frame sequences, excess twin sharing was weaker, because having fewer shared sequences lowered the signal-to-noise ratio. Out-of-frame TCR alpha sharing in monozygotic twins was systematically underestimated by recombination models, whereas sharing between unrelated individuals was in agreement with the recombination models.

This clonotype was seen a few times. Its antigen target is currently unknown. No quality values exist for individual bases; no much larger clone is one base distant. The library was obtained by 5' RACE. Data came from an Illumina HiSeq 2000. Template switching added a universal primer binding site, and the final cDNA carried a unique molecular identifier that allowed TCR cDNA molecules to be counted accurately. Specific primers in the conserved constant-segment region were used to synthesize first-strand cDNA for TCR alpha and beta chains. To control for contamination, each cDNA library was double barcoded with a SMART-Mk sample barcode plus Illumina barcodes. Two successive PCR steps introduced TruSeq adapter sequences along with Illumina sample barcodes. The Illumina HiSeq platform was used with custom primers to sequence TCR alpha and beta cDNA libraries. On the study's bioinformatics: Raw reads were processed with MiGEC to extract unique molecular identifiers, and MiXCR was used to determine CDR3 positions. Recombination models were inferred per individual with the repgenHMM and IGoR tools using an EM algorithm. Shared clonotypes were analyzed with the tcR package in R, and sharing was normalized by the product of cloneset sizes. To study raw recombination without the effects of thymic and clonal selection, out-of-frame nonproductive sequences were analyzed. In TCRdb, the public reads were trimmed at Q25 with fastp and aligned with MiXCR, with productive beta chains retained. Each CDR3 protein appears once, grouped with its most common genes and DNA. TCRdb, not the original authors, processed these V and J calls. This sample comprises about 470,000 distinct CDR3 sequences, less than 25% of them detected only once. Of the sample, 2.5% to 3.5% is held by the ten largest clones.

The sample was also reused in another study, on T cells expressing NK-cell markers. In that second paper, the authors write: In sorted CD3+CD56+NKG2C+, CD3+CD56+NKG2C- and CD3+CD56-NKG2C+ T-cell subsets from about eight donors, TCR beta-chain repertoires were profiled. Seven of the eight sequenced donors were HCMV-seropositive and one was HCMV-seronegative. To restrict sorting to alphabetaTCR-expressing T cells, an anti-gammadeltaTCR antibody was added in several experiments. For about 6 donors, the dominant CD3+CD56+NKG2C+ clonotypes were among the top 10 CD8+ clonotypes and accounted for about 1.0-7.5% of CD8+ T cells. Those dominant clonotypes were again the most abundant among CD3+CD56-NKG2C+ cells in four donors, at roughly 28.3-65%. It remained unclear whether the expanded NKG2C-expressing T cell clones were specific for HCMV antigens. All eight donors whose samples were sequenced were randomly selected healthy volunteers, three of them men and five women. HCMV-specific IgG was detected in serum with a commercial ELISA kit to determine HCMV serostatus. MIGEC handled demultiplexing of the reads and grouping by UMI, while MiTCR was used to assemble and quantify clonotypes. Only TCR cDNA sequences supported by at least two reads were kept to exclude erroneous sequences. Downstream repertoire analysis used the tcR package, and clonotypes were matched across fractions by CDR3 nucleotide sequence plus V segment. VDJmatch was used to annotate antigen specificity against VDJdb, with one amino acid substitution in CDR3 allowed.

The specimen sequenced was CD4+ T cells sorted from blood. The origin of this receptor is a woman between 18 and 30 years old in good health.

The encoded CDR3 is CASSQFSGLPSTDTQYF. The nucleotides read TGTGCCAGCAGCCAGTTTAGCGGTCTTCCTAGCACAGATACGCAGTATTTT. The V gene is TRBV3-1 and the J gene is TRBJ2-3, and the D gene may be TRBD2, 6 bases matching. The germline ends are 16 bases apart after V is trimmed by 3 bases and J by 0 bases. Taken from the germline V gene (reference sequence), the CDR1 and CDR2 loops are LGHDT and YNNKEL. CDR3 length: 17 amino acids, cysteine to phenylalanine. Just the 51-base CDR3 DNA is kept, in frame starting at base 1.